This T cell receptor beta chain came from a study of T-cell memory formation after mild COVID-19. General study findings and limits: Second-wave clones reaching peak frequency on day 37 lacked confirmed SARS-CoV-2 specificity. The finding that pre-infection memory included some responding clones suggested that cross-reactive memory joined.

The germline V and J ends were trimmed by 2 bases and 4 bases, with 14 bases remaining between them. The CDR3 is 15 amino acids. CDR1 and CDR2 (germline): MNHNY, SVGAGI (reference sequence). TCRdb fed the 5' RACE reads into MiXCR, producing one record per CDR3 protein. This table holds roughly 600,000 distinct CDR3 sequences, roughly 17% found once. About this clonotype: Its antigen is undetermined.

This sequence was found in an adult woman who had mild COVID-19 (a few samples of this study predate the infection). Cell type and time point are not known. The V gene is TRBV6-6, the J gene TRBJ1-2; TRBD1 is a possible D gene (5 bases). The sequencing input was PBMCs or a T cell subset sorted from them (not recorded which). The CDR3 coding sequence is TGTGCCAGCAGTTACCTACCTACCGGGGCCTATGGCTACACCTTC. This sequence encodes CASSYLPTGAYGYTF.